This T cell receptor (beta chain) was recorded in a study of shared clonotypes between healthy human individuals. Deep-level running was used for the assay. The DNA input per sorted-subset replicate PCR was roughly 180 ng, corresponding to tens of thousands of T cell genomes. The repertoire was sequenced with immunoSEQ multiplex PCR; TCRdb's copy has only in-frame clones and lacks some. The sample lists approximately 720,000 clones, less than 80% occurring once. The ends were cut back, 5 bases at V and 1 base at J, with 14 bases in the middle. CDR3 length: 15 residues. Germline CDR1 reads LNHDA; CDR2 reads SQIVND (reference sequence). Those who donated, Caucasian adults without exception, all lived in Nashville, Tennessee. A CD45RA+ naive subset and a CD45RA-negative memory subset were split from CD4+ cells. In its sample, this clone was seen once.

The clonotype comes from a woman in her 30s in good health. What was sequenced was memory CD4+ T cells sorted from blood. Indicated subset: CD45RA-negative fraction. This chain uses TRBV19 with TRBJ1-1, with unresolved D. The CDR3 bases are TGTGCCAGTAGTTTTACCCGGCCGCGGAACACTGAAGCTTTCTTT. Protein product: CASSFTRPRNTEAFF.